The rows below give T cell receptor beta chains drawn from one sample of a study of blood T cells in healthy people across ages. MiXCR, run by TCRdb on the 5' RACE reads, gives a single entry per CDR3 protein. The data contain around 900,000 distinct CDR3 sequences, roughly 47% of them seen just once; the ten biggest clones take up over 20%. Sequencing input: blood. These receptor sequences come from a woman aged 55-69 years in good health. CDR3s include the opening cysteine and the closing phenylalanine or tryptophan. The D gene is left open where the match is weak. Rows may omit the clone size; those that give it use once, few, many or a size class.

.	.	TRBJ2-1	12	TRBV4-2	TGTGCCAGCAGCCGACTAGTCGATGAGCAGTTCTTC	CASSRLVDEQFF
few	TRBD1	TRBJ2-7	16	TRBV14	TGTGCCAGCAGCCCAGAAAACAGGGGCCGGTATTACGAGCAGTACTTC	CASSPENRGRYYEQYF
few	.	TRBJ1-1	13	TRBV7-8	TGTGCCAGCAGCTTAACAGGGCAGGGTTGGGCTTTCTTT	CASSLTGQGWAFF
few	TRBD2	TRBJ2-5	19	TRBV12-3/TRBV12-4	TGTGCCAGCAGTTTAGGAGGACTAGCGGGAGGGCCAAGCAAAGAGACCCAGTACTTC	CASSLGGLAGGPSKETQYF
few	TRBD1	TRBJ2-7	15	TRBV15	TGTGCCACCAGCAGGGGACAGGGAATTTTCTACGAGCAGTACTTC	CATSRGQGIFYEQYF
.	TRBD1	TRBJ2-7	17	TRBV16	TGTGCCAGCAGCCGAACCGAGCCGGGACAGGGGTTCTACGAGCAGTACTTC	CASSRTEPGQGFYEQYF
few	.	TRBJ2-4	13	TRBV28	TGTGCCAGCAGTTCCGGAGGGAAGAACATTCAGTACTTC	CASSSGGKNIQYF
.	TRBD2	TRBJ2-7	16	TRBV4-1	TGCGCCAGCAGCCCCGAACCAGGACTAGCTACCTACGAGCAGTACTTC	CASSPEPGLATYEQYF
.	TRBD2	TRBJ2-1	13	TRBV29-1	TGCAGCGCGGGACTAGCGGGAGGCAGTGGGCAGTTCTTC	CSAGLAGGSGQFF
.	TRBD2	TRBJ2-5	14	TRBV29-1	TGCAGCGTAGCTACTAGCGGGGCATACAATGAGCAGTACTTC	CSVATSGAYNEQYF
.	TRBD2	TRBJ2-7	23	TRBV7-3	TGTGCCAGCAGCTTATATATCCCCTCCAGACTAGCGGGAGGCCTCATTTTACTCTACGAGCAGTACTTC	CASSLYIPSRLAGGLILLYEQYF
.	TRBD1	TRBJ2-1	15	TRBV7-2	TGTGCCAGCAGCTCCCGGACAGGGGAGTACAATGAGCAGTTCTTC	CASSSRTGEYNEQFF
.	.	TRBJ2-7	17	TRBV5-1	TGCGCCAGCAGCGGTCACTCCCGGGGAGAGAGAACCTACGAGCAGTACTTC	CASSGHSRGERTYEQYF
few	.	TRBJ2-7	12	TRBV29-1	TGCAGCGTTCGAGAAACTTCCTACGAGCAGTACTTC	CSVRETSYEQYF
.	.	TRBJ2-5	14	TRBV3-1	TGTGCCAGCAGCCTCAACGGAGACGACGAGACCCAGTACTTC	CASSLNGDDETQYF
.	TRBD2	TRBJ2-1	16	TRBV30	TGTGCCTGGAAAGATCGTTCTAGCGGGATAATAAATGAGCAGTTCTTC	CAWKDRSSGIINEQFF
.	TRBD2	TRBJ2-5	16	TRBV29-1	TGCAGCGTAATACGATCGCAGGGACTATGGGAAGAGACCCAGTACTTC	CSVIRSQGLWEETQYF
.	TRBD2	TRBJ2-7	15	TRBV20-1	TGCAGTGCTAGACCCTTAGCGGGAGGGTCCTGGGAGCAGTACTTC	CSARPLAGGSWEQYF
.	.	TRBJ2-3	14	TRBV14	TGTGCCAGCAGCCAAGAACGGTACTCAGATACGCAGTATTTT	CASSQERYSDTQYF
.	.	TRBJ1-2	13	TRBV7-2	TGTGCCAGCAGCAAACAGGGTGGTGATGGCTACACCTTC	CASSKQGGDGYTF
.	TRBD2	TRBJ2-7	14	TRBV2	TGTGCCAGCAGTGGTAATAGCGGGAGCCCCGAGCAGTACTTC	CASSGNSGSPEQYF
.	.	TRBJ2-1	13	TRBV20-1	TGCAGTGCTAGCGGGACGGATATTAATGAGCAGTTCTTC	CSASGTDINEQFF
.	.	TRBJ2-1	17	TRBV20-1	TGCAGTGCTAGGGCCCCGACTCAGGGCGGCTCCTACAATGAGCAGTTCTTC	CSARAPTQGGSYNEQFF
.	TRBD2	TRBJ2-4	16	TRBV12-3/TRBV12-4	TGTGCCAGCAGTTTCCCCAGCGGGAGTCTAAAAAACATTCAGTACTTC	CASSFPSGSLKNIQYF
.	TRBD1	TRBJ2-1	11	TRBV28	TGTGCCAGCCGAAGGGGGCTGGAGCAGTTCTTC	CASRRGLEQFF
.	.	TRBJ2-1	14	TRBV7-9	TGTGCCAGTGGACGGGGGACCCTCACCAATGAGCAGTTCTTC	CASGRGTLTNEQFF
.	.	TRBJ2-7	13	TRBV29-1	TGCAGCGTTAGCCGGGACTTTACCTACGAGCAGTACTTC	CSVSRDFTYEQYF
few	.	TRBJ2-5	13	TRBV5-6	TGTGCCAGCAGCGGAAACTGGGGCGAGACCCAGTACTTC	CASSGNWGETQYF
few	TRBD2	TRBJ2-5	14	TRBV12-3/TRBV12-4	TGTGCCAGCAGTTTTAAGCGGGAGATAGAGACCCAGTACTTC	CASSFKREIETQYF
few	TRBD2	TRBJ2-7	17	TRBV29-1	TGCAGCGTTGTTGGACGCAGCGGGAAGAAGTCCAACTACGAGCAGTACTTC	CSVVGRSGKKSNYEQYF
.	.	TRBJ2-7	13	TRBV20-1	TGCAGTGCTAGGAAGCAGGCCTACAATGAGCAGTACTTC	CSARKQAYNEQYF
.	.	TRBJ2-7	15	TRBV3-1	TGTGCCAGCAGCCAAGTCGGTGGGAGGCACTACGAGCAGTACTTC	CASSQVGGRHYEQYF
.	.	TRBJ1-2	14	TRBV9	TGTGCCAGCAGCGTAGACGGTCAGGGCGATGGCTACACCTTC	CASSVDGQGDGYTF
once	.	TRBJ1-2	16	TRBV20-1	TGCAGTGCTAGAGAACAAGACGGAAGAGCTAACTATGGCTACACCTTC	CSAREQDGRANYGYTF
many	.	TRBJ1-6	15	TRBV20-1	TGCAGTGCCCCCACCACACGGACCTATAATTCACCCCTCCACTTT	CSAPTTRTYNSPLHF
once	.	TRBJ2-7	11	TRBV29-1	TGCAGCGTTCGGACCTACAATGAGCAGTACTTC	CSVRTYNEQYF
many	.	TRBJ2-7	11	TRBV15	TGTGCCACCCGAGGGACCTACGAGCAGTACTTC	CATRGTYEQYF
.	TRBD2	TRBJ2-3	15	TRBV5-1	TGCGCCAGCAGCTTGAAGCTAGCGGGGGCAGATACGCAGTATTTT	CASSLKLAGADTQYF
.	.	TRBJ1-2	15	TRBV4-3	TGCGCCAGCAGCCAAGGTCCCCAATCAGGTCACGGCTACACCTTC	CASSQGPQSGHGYTF
.	.	TRBJ1-1	15	TRBV25-1	TGTGCCAGCAGGGAGCTGGGTCCACGTCGGACTGAAGCTTTCTTT	CASRELGPRRTEAFF
once	.	TRBJ1-5	14	TRBV5-6	TGTGCCTGCAGCTTGTACAGTAGCAATCAGCCCCAGCATTTT	CACSLYSSNQPQHF
.	TRBD1	TRBJ2-1	18	TRBV7-3	TGTGCCCGCAAGACTATAAGGGGAAGTAGGGGGCCAAACAATGAGCAGTTCTTC	CARKTIRGSRGPNNEQFF
.	.	TRBJ2-1	13	TRBV11-1	TGTGCCAGCAGCATGGACAGAAACAATGAGCAGTTCTTC	CASSMDRNNEQFF
.	.	TRBJ2-7	14	TRBV4-2	TGTGCCAGCAGCCAAACCGGGACTGTGCCAGAGCAGTACTTC	CASSQTGTVPEQYF
.	TRBD1	TRBJ1-2	10	TRBV29-1	TGCAGCGGGGACAGCCTCGGGTCCACCTTC	CSGDSLGSTF
few	.	TRBJ2-7	12	TRBV24-1	TGTGCCACCAGCGTAAGGGACAATGAGCAGTACTTC	CATSVRDNEQYF